This is a list of T cell receptor beta chains from one sample in a study of T cells in narcolepsy. Profiling relied on immunoSEQ multiplex PCR, and the TCRdb table lists in-frame clones only, not all of them. Found here are 25,000 to 35,000 clones, around four fifths of them singletons; the top ten hold roughly 2.5%. Sequenced: CD45RA- memory CD4+ T cells from PBMCs. These receptors were obtained from a human donor with narcolepsy. The CDR3 runs from the conserved cysteine through the conserved F or W. A D gene is named only where the DNA matches it firmly. Size is omitted from some rows. Given values are once, few, many or a class for expanded clones.

D: NA; size: NA; V: TRBV10-3; J: TRBJ1-2; length: 15; DNA: TGTGCCATCAGGGGGGACAAGGCCGGGGAGGGTGGCTACACCTTC; CDR3: CAIRGDKAGEGGYTF
D: NA; size: NA; V: TRBV12-5; J: TRBJ2-5; length: 15; DNA: TGTGCTAGTGGTTTGCCTTACAAGGGGAATGAGACCCAGTACTTC; CDR3: CASGLPYKGNETQYF
D: NA; size: once; V: TRBV6-5; J: TRBJ1-1; length: 14; DNA: TGTGCCAGCAGTTCACGACGGAGCATCCTTGAAGCTTTCTTT; CDR3: CASSSRRSILEAFF
D: NA; size: NA; V: TRBV13; J: TRBJ2-5; length: 15; DNA: TGTGCCAGCAGCCCAGTCCTCTGGGGGGCCGAGACCCAGTACTTC; CDR3: CASSPVLWGAETQYF
D: NA; size: NA; V: TRBV29-1; J: TRBJ2-5; length: 12; DNA: TGCAGCGTTCGAACTAGCCGTTTGGAGCAGTACTTC; CDR3: CSVRTSRLEQYF
D: TRBD1; size: NA; V: TRBV5-4; J: TRBJ2-1; length: 15; DNA: TGTGCCAGCAGCGGACAGGGAGGAACCTACAATGAGCAGTTCTTC; CDR3: CASSGQGGTYNEQFF
D: TRBD1; size: NA; V: TRBV4-2; J: TRBJ1-2; length: 16; DNA: TGTGCCAGCAGCCAATCAGCCGGGGACAGGGTCTATGGCTACACCTTC; CDR3: CASSQSAGDRVYGYTF
D: NA; size: once; V: TRBV5-1; J: TRBJ2-3; length: 15; DNA: TGCGCCAGCAGCTTTAGGGCCGAGACATACGATACGCAGTATTTT; CDR3: CASSFRAETYDTQYF
D: TRBD2; size: few; V: TRBV2; J: TRBJ2-1; length: 15; DNA: TGTGCCAGCAGGAAGGGGACTAGCGGGGCTGGTGAGCAGTTCTTC; CDR3: CASRKGTSGAGEQFF
D: NA; size: NA; V: TRBV19; J: TRBJ2-7; length: 12; DNA: TGTGCCAGTAGTGACAGGTACTACGAGCAGTACTTC; CDR3: CASSDRYYEQYF
D: TRBD1; size: NA; V: TRBV7-8; J: TRBJ1-1; length: 13; DNA: TGTGCCAGCAGCTTAGGGGGACAGACTGAAGCTTTCTTT; CDR3: CASSLGGQTEAFF
D: NA; size: NA; V: TRBV5-1; J: TRBJ2-7; length: 13; DNA: TGTGCCAGCAGCTTGACAGGACCCTACGAGCAGTACTTC; CDR3: CASSLTGPYEQYF
D: TRBD1; size: NA; V: TRBV5-4; J: TRBJ1-5; length: 14; DNA: TGTGCCAGCAGCCTAAACCGGGACAGGGAGACCCAGCATTTT; CDR3: CASSLNRDRETQHF
D: NA; size: NA; V: TRBV30; J: TRBJ1-1; length: 13; DNA: TGTGCCTGGAGTGGCCAGGTGAACACTGAAGCTTTCTTT; CDR3: CAWSGQVNTEAFF
D: TRBD2; size: NA; V: TRBV5-1; J: TRBJ2-7; length: 15; DNA: TGCGCCAGCAGCTTGGGGCGGGGGGGCCCCTACGAGCAGTACTTC; CDR3: CASSLGRGGPYEQYF
D: NA; size: NA; V: TRBV30; J: TRBJ2-3; length: 11; DNA: TGTGCCTGGAGTGTGGGGGATACGCAGTATTTT; CDR3: CAWSVGDTQYF
D: NA; size: NA; V: TRBV19; J: TRBJ2-1; length: 14; DNA: TGTGCCAGTAGTGCACGTCCTTCGTGGGGTGAGCAGTTCTTC; CDR3: CASSARPSWGEQFF
D: NA; size: NA; V: TRBV11-2; J: TRBJ1-3; length: 14; DNA: TGTGCCAGCAGCTCAAGACTAACCGGAAACACCATATATTTT; CDR3: CASSSRLTGNTIYF
D: NA; size: NA; V: TRBV7-2; J: TRBJ2-7; length: 13; DNA: TGTGCCAGCAGCTCGAACGGGGGCTACGAGCAGTACTTC; CDR3: CASSSNGGYEQYF
D: NA; size: NA; V: TRBV12-5; J: TRBJ2-3; length: 14; DNA: TGTGCTAGTGTTAGGGGGGACGGCGGGGATACGCAGTATTTT; CDR3: CASVRGDGGDTQYF
D: NA; size: NA; V: TRBV5-4; J: TRBJ2-6; length: 17; DNA: TGTGCCAGCAGCTTCATTCAGGCCTTCTCTGGGGCCAACGTCCTGACTTTC; CDR3: CASSFIQAFSGANVLTF
D: TRBD1; size: NA; V: TRBV7-6; J: TRBJ2-7; length: 14; DNA: TGTGCCAGCAGCTTGGAGGGACAGGGTGACGAGCAGTACTTC; CDR3: CASSLEGQGDEQYF
D: TRBD1; size: NA; V: TRBV7-2; J: TRBJ2-4; length: 15; DNA: TGTGCCAGCAGCTCAGGGGGCGCCGTCAAAAACATTCAGTACTTC; CDR3: CASSSGGAVKNIQYF
D: NA; size: NA; V: TRBV6-5; J: TRBJ2-7; length: 14; DNA: TGTGCCAGCAGATTTGACAGGTTCACCTACGAGCAGTACTTC; CDR3: CASRFDRFTYEQYF
D: NA; size: NA; V: TRBV5-4; J: TRBJ1-6; length: 16; DNA: TGTGCCAGCAGCCCTGGAAGGGGGGCCGTGAATTCACCCCTCCACTTT; CDR3: CASSPGRGAVNSPLHF
D: NA; size: NA; V: TRBV25-1; J: TRBJ1-1; length: 12; DNA: TGTGCCAGCAGTCCCCGGGACGGAGAAGCTTTCTTT; CDR3: CASSPRDGEAFF
D: TRBD1; size: NA; V: TRBV2; J: TRBJ2-6; length: 14; DNA: TGTGCCAGAGACAGGGGCTCTGGGGCCAACGTCCTGACTTTC; CDR3: CARDRGSGANVLTF
D: NA; size: NA; V: TRBV6-4; J: TRBJ1-2; length: 17; DNA: TGTGCCAGCAGTGAGGGGGGGGGAGGTGTCGGGATGGATGGCTACACCTTC; CDR3: CASSEGGGGVGMDGYTF
D: NA; size: NA; V: TRBV27; J: TRBJ1-2; length: 13; DNA: TGTGCCAGCAGTTTGAACGGGCGGGCTGGCTACACCTTC; CDR3: CASSLNGRAGYTF
D: TRBD2; size: NA; V: TRBV6-5; J: TRBJ2-3; length: 14; DNA: TGTGCCATCCAGAGGGAGGGGACCACAGATACGCAGTATTTT; CDR3: CAIQREGTTDTQYF
D: NA; size: NA; V: TRBV4-2; J: TRBJ1-1; length: 14; DNA: TGTGCCAGCAGCCAATCCAGGGGAGGAACTGAAGCTTTCTTT; CDR3: CASSQSRGGTEAFF
D: NA; size: NA; V: TRBV30; J: TRBJ2-1; length: 14; DNA: TGTGCCTGGAGTAAGGGACTTAGTTACAATGAGCAGTTCTTC; CDR3: CAWSKGLSYNEQFF
D: NA; size: once; V: TRBV27; J: TRBJ1-5; length: 12; DNA: TGTGCCAGCAGCTCTCGGGGCGGGCCCCAGCATTTT; CDR3: CASSSRGGPQHF
D: TRBD2; size: NA; V: TRBV5-1; J: TRBJ2-1; length: 14; DNA: TGCGCCAGCAGCGTACGACTAGCGACCAATGAGCAGTTCTTC; CDR3: CASSVRLATNEQFF
D: TRBD1; size: NA; V: TRBV10-1; J: TRBJ1-2; length: 14; DNA: TGCGCCAGCAGTGAGTCGGGGCAGGGGGCTCGCTACACCTTC; CDR3: CASSESGQGARYTF
D: TRBD1; size: NA; V: TRBV19; J: TRBJ2-3; length: 12; DNA: TGTGCCACTGACAGGGGCGGGGATACGCAGTATTTT; CDR3: CATDRGGDTQYF
D: NA; size: few; V: TRBV19; J: TRBJ1-3; length: 16; DNA: TGTGCCAGTAATTACGGGACTGCGTTCTCTGGAAACACCATATATTTT; CDR3: CASNYGTAFSGNTIYF
D: TRBD2; size: NA; V: TRBV5-1; J: TRBJ2-1; length: 17; DNA: TGCGCCAGCAGCTTGCCGGTTAGCGGGGGGATTTACAATGAGCAGTTCTTC; CDR3: CASSLPVSGGIYNEQFF
D: TRBD1; size: NA; V: TRBV30; J: TRBJ2-5; length: 14; DNA: TGTGCCTGGAGCCTTAACAGGGGAGAAGAGACCCAGTACTTC; CDR3: CAWSLNRGEETQYF
D: NA; size: NA; V: TRBV14; J: TRBJ2-5; length: 13; DNA: TGTGCCAGCAGCCGAAACAGGGTTGAGACCCAGTACTTC; CDR3: CASSRNRVETQYF
D: NA; size: NA; V: TRBV19; J: TRBJ2-4; length: 16; DNA: TGTGCCAGTTCCCGGGACCCACGGGAGGCCAAAAACATTCAGTACTTC; CDR3: CASSRDPREAKNIQYF
D: NA; size: few; V: TRBV10-1; J: TRBJ2-7; length: 14; DNA: TGCGCCAGCAGTGAGTCGACGCCAGGATCTGCGCAGTACTTC; CDR3: CASSESTPGSAQYF
D: NA; size: NA; V: TRBV14; J: TRBJ2-1; length: 14; DNA: TGTGCCAGCAGACCCCATGACGGTTTTAATGAGCAGTTCTTC; CDR3: CASRPHDGFNEQFF
D: NA; size: NA; V: TRBV6-6; J: TRBJ1-6; length: 12; DNA: TGTGCCAGCAGGCTGACAGGTTCACCCCTCCACTTT; CDR3: CASRLTGSPLHF
D: NA; size: NA; V: TRBV7-2; J: TRBJ2-2; length: 16; DNA: TGTGCCAGCAGCTTAGAGGCAGGGGCTTACACCGGGGAGCTGTTTTTT; CDR3: CASSLEAGAYTGELFF
D: TRBD2; size: NA; V: TRBV5-1; J: TRBJ2-4; length: 15; DNA: TGCGCCAGCAGCTTGGATGCGTCGGGGGGGAACATTCAGTACTTC; CDR3: CASSLDASGGNIQYF
D: TRBD2; size: NA; V: TRBV10-3; J: TRBJ2-1; length: 13; DNA: TGTGCCGTCGGTGCGGGGGCCTACAATGAGCAGTTCTTC; CDR3: CAVGAGAYNEQFF
D: TRBD2; size: once; V: TRBV4-2; J: TRBJ2-3; length: 17; DNA: TGTGCCAGCAGCCAAGATTCAGGCGGGGGGGGCACAGATACGCAGTATTTT; CDR3: CASSQDSGGGGTDTQYF
D: TRBD2; size: NA; V: TRBV7-9; J: TRBJ2-1; length: 14; DNA: TGTGCCAGCAGCTCCCCGGGACTAGGCGCTGAGCAGTTCTTC; CDR3: CASSSPGLGAEQFF